Listed here are 29 T cell receptor beta chains from one sample, sequenced in a study of T cells in women clearing cervical HPV infection. Using immunoSEQ multiplex PCR, the repertoire was profiled, and TCRdb retains in-frame clones only, with some absent. Found here are 25,000 to 30,000 clones; the top ten clones hold around 10%. The specimen sequenced was blood buffy coat. Receptors were obtained from a woman between 18 and 70 years old with a cervical HPV16 infection that either progressed to CIN3+ or cleared (not recorded which).

A remark on this clone: The read ends 3 residues shy of where the CDR3 ends; the end is completed using the germline J gene. The J gene is TRBJ2-3, the V gene TRBV7-2, with 7 bases that match TRBD2. In germline, CDR1 is SGHTA, CDR2 FQGNSA. This CDR3 is 15 amino acids long. The part of the CDR3 DNA that was read is TGTGCCAGCAGCTTAGCGTTGCTGGGAGGGGAGACG. Amino acids: CASSLALLGGET. The full CDR3 is CASSLALLGGETQYF.

Comments on this clone: The CDR3 end is not reached by the read, which stops 3 residues before it; the germline J gene fills it in. The chain links TRBV5-1 to TRBJ1-6; D is perhaps TRBD1 (6 bases). The V gene's germline CDR1 is SGHRS and CDR2 YFSETQ. Trimming cost V 6 bases and J 0 bases, with 13 bases left between them. This CDR3 is built from 16 residues. CDR3 DNA (partial): TGCGCCAGCACCCCAGGGGAGAGCTCCTATAATTCACCC. This translates into CASTPGESSYNSP. The CDR3 in full is CASTPGESSYNSPLHF.

With respect to this clone: At one of its ends the junction is not consistent with the germline gene, which may arise from a read error. The read falls 3 residues short of the CDR3 end, and the missing part is taken from the germline J gene. The chain has TRBV4-2 and TRBJ2-7; TRBD1 matches 7 bases. In germline, CDR1 is LGHNA, CDR2 YNFKEQ. The CDR3 has 13 residues. The CDR3 loop reads CASSQQQGNEQYF. The part of the CDR3 DNA that was read is TGCGCCAGCAGCCAACAACAGGGGAACGAG.

CDR3 in amino acids: CASSEARAAWLGYTF. The CDR3 DNA, read in part, is TGTGCCAGCAGTGAAGCGCGAGCCGCTTGGTTGGGC. This chain joins TRBV2 and TRBJ1-2, with unresolved D. The read is 3 residues too short to cover the CDR3 end, so that end is filled in from the germline J gene. The length of the CDR3 is 15 residues. Germline values: CDR1 SNHLY, CDR2 FYNNEI.

Regarding this clone: The CDR3 end falls 3 residues outside the read, so it is completed with the germline J gene. The rearrangement joins TRBV18 to TRBJ2-3; D is ambiguous. Trimming stripped 0 bases from V and 7 bases from J, with 11 bases between. Germline assignment: CDR1 KGHSH and CDR2 LQKENI. The length of the CDR3 is 14 residues. CDR3 DNA (partial): TGTGCCAGCTCACCACCCGCCCAGGTTCATACG. It is translated as CASSPPAQVHT. The full CDR3 reads CASSPPAQVHTQYF.

Turning to this clone: The read stops 3 residues short of the end of the CDR3; the missing end is completed from the germline J gene. The chain links TRBV18 to TRBJ2-3; 10 bases align to TRBD1. CDR3 length: 17 amino acids. Germline values: CDR1 KGHSH, CDR2 LQKENI. The junction had 7 bases not matched to a gene; V was cut back by 2 bases and J by 2 bases. CDR3: CASSPLGTGENTDTQYF. The sequenced CDR3 bases are TGTGCCAGCTCACCATTAGGGACAGGGGAAAACACAGATACG.

As for this clone: With the read ending 3 residues before the CDR3 end, the germline J gene is used to fill in that end. The V call is TRBV11-1, the J call TRBJ2-5, with D hard to call. V gave up 1 base and J gave up 5 bases, with 11 bases separating them. CDR3 size: 14 residues. The V gene's germline CDR1 is SGHAT and CDR2 FQDESV (reference sequence). CDR3 protein: CASSLDPTGETQYF. The sequenced part of the CDR3 DNA is TGTGCCAGCAGCTTAGATCCGACTGGGGAGACC.

Note on this clone: Coverage ceases 3 residues before the CDR3 finishes, and the germline J gene fills in the end. V and J are TRBV18 and TRBJ2-5, with 7 bases aligning to TRBD1. The CDR3 is 16 amino acids. Germline-derived CDR1 and CDR2 are KGHSH and LQKENI. The V and J ends lost 1 base and 2 bases, in that order; junction bases with no gene match: 7. CDR3 protein: CASSPRETGSQETQYF. Incomplete CDR3 DNA: TGTGCCAGCTCACCACGCGAGACAGGGAGTCAAGAGACC.

Of note for this clone: The CDR3 is cut off 3 residues early in the read; its end comes from the germline J gene. V is TRBV18 and J is TRBJ1-2; no firm D call. This CDR3 region has 13 residues. Germline V gives CDR1 KGHSH, CDR2 LQKENI. Here the CDR3 reads CASSPPSGSDYTF. The DNA read from the CDR3 is TGTGCCAGCTCACCACCTAGCGGGAGCGAC.

CDR3 sequence: CASSEQGLSNEKLFF. The part of the CDR3 DNA that was read is TGTGCCAGCAGTGAACAGGGGCTTTCAAATGAAAAG. This chain uses TRBV2 with TRBJ2-2, with TRBD1 as a possible D gene (6 bases). The read gets to within 3 residues of the CDR3 end, and the germline J gene fills in the rest. The CDR3 has 15 residues. The V gene's germline CDR1 is SNHLY and CDR2 FYNNEI.

CDR3 sequence reads: CASSDGDSGTDTQYF. The CDR3 DNA, read in part, is TGTGCCAGCAGTGACGGGGACAGCGGCACAGATACG. The V call is TRBV6-4, the J call TRBJ2-3, with 7 bases matching TRBD1. The observed sequence ends 3 residues before the CDR3 terminus, with the missing tail filled in from the germline J gene. V dropped 2 bases and J dropped 1; count of bases not matched to a gene: 3. Germline assignment: CDR1 MRHNA and CDR2 SNTAGT. This CDR3 region has 15 residues.

About this clone itself: The read halts 3 residues ahead of the CDR3 end, with the missing end drawn from the germline J gene. This chain links TRBV7-2 with TRBJ1-6; tentative D call: TRBD1 (5 bases). The CDR3 spans 13 residues. Per germline, CDR1 SGHTA and CDR2 FQGNSA. Trimming removed 5 bases at V and 10 bases at J, with 12 bases between. CDR3 region: CASSQGEGSPLHF. The CDR3 bases that were read are TGTGCCAGCAGCCAAGGGGAGGGGTCACCC.

As to this clone: From the germline J gene comes the end of the CDR3, since the read stops 3 residues before it. V gene TRBV19 combines with J gene TRBJ2-3, with D possibly TRBD1 on 6 matching bases. This CDR3 has 15 amino acids. Germline V gene lookup returns CDR1 LNHDA and CDR2 SQIVND (reference sequence). The CDR3 loop is CASSLGGGSNQPQYF. The sequenced CDR3 bases are TGTGCCAGTAGTCTGGGTGGGGGCAGCAATCAGCCG.

The CDR3 bases that were read are TGTGCCAGCAGCTTAGGACGGGTCAACACCGGGGAG. This gives the protein CASSLGRVNTGE. The complete CDR3 sequence is CASSLGRVNTGELFF. The chain couples TRBV7-2 to TRBJ2-2; D not resolved. The read finishes 3 residues shy of the CDR3 end, and the germline J gene is used to complete it. V lost 1 base to trimming and J lost 2 bases, with 8 bases between them. The CDR3 loop spans 15 amino acids. Looked up from germline, CDR1 is SGHTA and CDR2 is FQGNSA.

To note about this clone: Read sequence stops 3 residues before the CDR3 end, and the germline J gene provides the missing end. The chain couples TRBV5-3 to TRBJ2-2, with 11 bases lining up with TRBD2. TRBV5-3 is flagged as an ORF with uncertain function. The CDR3 consists of 19 residues. The V gene end was trimmed by 0 bases and the J gene end by 3 bases; junction bases not matched to a gene: 10. CDR3 DNA, as far as it was read: TGTGCCAGAAGCTTGGCCGGTGGGACTAGCGGAGGATACACCGGGGAG. It yields the protein CARSLAGGTSGGYTGE. The CDR3 in its entirety is CARSLAGGTSGGYTGELFF.

On this clone itself: The DNA ends 3 residues before the CDR3 does, and the rest of the CDR3 is filled in from the germline J gene. V gene TRBV2 combines with J gene TRBJ2-7, with 12 bases identical to TRBD2. In germline, CDR1 is SNHLY, CDR2 FYNNEI. The V segment lost 6 bases and the J segment 4 bases; nucleotides outside the gene matches: 7. The CDR3 loop spans 15 amino acids. The CDR3 sequence: CASRLAGGLGYEQYF. The DNA read from the CDR3 is TGTGCCAGCAGGCTAGCGGGGGGGCTAGGGTACGAG.

With regard to this clone: The read halts 3 residues ahead of the CDR3 end, with the missing end drawn from the germline J gene. The rearrangement joins TRBV7-9 to TRBJ1-1, with D possibly matching TRBD1 (5 bases). CDR3 length: 15 residues. The germline V and J ends were trimmed by 8 bases and 6 bases, with 22 bases remaining between them. Germline-derived CDR1 and CDR2 are SEHNR and FQNEAQ (reference sequence). The sequenced part of the CDR3 DNA is TGTGCCAGCGGGGGGTTTCGAGCCTTGGGTGCTGAA. It codes for CASGGFRALGAE. The whole CDR3 sequence is CASGGFRALGAEAFF. The full variable domain, in which reference TRBV7-9 and TRBJ1-1 provide the parts outside the CDR3, is DTGVSQNPRHKITKRGQNVTFRCDPISEHNRLYWYRQTLGQGPEFLTYFQNEAQLEKSRLLSDRFSAERPKGSFSTLEIQRTEQGDSAMYLCASGGFRALGAEAFFGQGTRLTVV.

In regard to this clone: The CDR3 end lies 3 residues beyond the end of the read and is filled in from the germline J gene. The rearrangement uses TRBV7-2 and TRBJ2-5; 10 bases are shared with TRBD2. This CDR3 is 15 amino acids long. V lost 8 bases, J lost 6 bases, and 12 bases stayed unmatched. The germline V gene encodes CDR1 SGHTA and CDR2 FQGNSA. CDR3 DNA, as far as it was read: TGTGCCAGCCAGGCGGCGAGCGGGGGGGCTAAGACC. Encoded protein: CASQAASGGAKT. The full CDR3 sequence reads CASQAASGGAKTQYF.

Regarding this clone: The CDR3 end is not reached by the read, which stops 3 residues before it; the germline J gene fills it in. The chain has TRBV28 and TRBJ2-3; 8 positions match TRBD1. Germline V gene data show CDR1 as MDHEN and CDR2 as SYDVKM. The CDR3 consists of 15 residues. This chain's CDR3 is CASSLSGQGGLAQYF. Partial CDR3 DNA: TGTGCCAGCAGTTTATCCGGACAGGGTGGTCTGGCG.

About this clone itself: The read halts 3 residues ahead of the CDR3 end, with the missing end drawn from the germline J gene. The chain joins TRBV19 to TRBJ1-6; perhaps TRBD1 as D (6 bases). The length of the CDR3 is 15 residues. Germline CDR1 LNHDA, CDR2 SQIVND (reference sequence). V lost 7 bases and J lost 9, with 19 bases in between. The CDR3 region is CASTLRDIGSSPLHF. The covered CDR3 bases are TGTGCCAGTACCCTCCGGGACATTGGGAGTTCACCC. Full variable domain (outside the CDR3, taken from reference TRBV19 and TRBJ1-6): DGGITQSPKYLFRKEGQNVTLSCEQNLNHDAMYWYRQDPGQGLRLIYYSQIVNDFQKGDIAEGYSVSREKKESFPLTVTSAQKNPTAFYLCASTLRDIGSSPLHFGNGTRLTVT.

As concerns this clone: Read coverage stops 3 residues before the CDR3 terminus; the germline J gene supplies the remainder. The V and J genes are TRBV5-1 and TRBJ1-1; a possible D gene is TRBD1 (6 bases). V lost 0 bases and J lost 4, with 13 bases in between. Germline assignment: CDR1 SGHRS and CDR2 YFSETQ. This CDR3 spans 15 amino acids. Here the CDR3 reads CASSLVQGSGTEAFF. CDR3 DNA, as far as it was read: TGCGCCAGCAGCTTGGTACAGGGTTCAGGCACTGAA.

Concerning this clone itself: The read ends 3 residues shy of where the CDR3 ends; the end is completed using the germline J gene. This chain links TRBV5-1 with TRBJ2-3, with 12 bases lining up with TRBD2. This CDR3 is built from 19 residues. CDR1 and CDR2 from the germline V gene are SGHRS and YFSETQ. CDR3 sequence: CASSLAPASGGDLSETQYF. The DNA read from the CDR3 is TGCGCCAGCAGCTTGGCCCCGGCTAGCGGGGGGGACCTCTCTGAGACG.

Remarks on this clone: The sequenced fragment ends 3 residues before the CDR3 boundary, so the rest is inferred from the germline J gene. The chain couples TRBV7-2 to TRBJ1-1; TRBD1 might be the D (5 bases). V dropped 3 bases and J dropped 2 bases, with 13 bases sitting between them. Looked up from germline, CDR1 is SGHTA and CDR2 is FQGNSA. The CDR3 is 15 residues long. Partial CDR3 DNA: TGTGCCAGCAGCTTTGCGACAGTACGAAACACTGAA. This sequence encodes CASSFATVRNTE. The entire CDR3 protein reads CASSFATVRNTEAFF.

On this clone itself: The read stops 3 residues short of the end of the CDR3; the missing end is completed from the germline J gene. The V gene is TRBV2, the J gene TRBJ1-1; 8 nucleotides line up with TRBD1. Germline V lookup: CDR1 SNHLY, CDR2 FYNNEI. This CDR3 comprises 13 residues. J was trimmed by 4 bases and V by 6 bases; bases with no gene match: 4. Here the CDR3 reads CASSVTGVTEAFF. The CDR3 DNA, read in part, is TGTGCCAGCAGCGTGACAGGGGTCACTGAA.

Remarks on this clone: The DNA ends 3 residues before the CDR3 does, and the rest of the CDR3 is filled in from the germline J gene. The J gene is TRBJ2-5, the V gene TRBV19; D may be TRBD1 or TRBD2 (5 bases each). V dropped 0 bases and J dropped 4 bases, with 12 bases sitting between them. Germline V lookup: CDR1 LNHDA, CDR2 SQIVND (reference sequence). The CDR3 is 15 amino acids. CDR3: CASSIDQPGRETQYF. Partial CDR3 DNA: TGTGCCAGTAGTATAGATCAGCCAGGGAGAGAGACC.

Details on this clone: The read comes to an end 3 residues before the CDR3 does, leaving the germline J gene to fill in the end. V and J are TRBV19 and TRBJ2-1; 7 positions match TRBD2. The CDR3 consists of 16 residues. The germline gives CDR1 LNHDA, CDR2 SQIVND (reference sequence). The ends lost 0 bases at V and 2 bases at J; junction bases unmatched: 4. The CDR3 protein is CASSIDPGLAYNEQFF. The covered CDR3 bases are TGTGCCAGTAGTATAGATCCAGGACTAGCCTACAATGAG. The variable domain in full, completed from reference TRBV19 and TRBJ2-1, reads DGGITQSPKYLFRKEGQNVTLSCEQNLNHDAMYWYRQDPGQGLRLIYYSQIVNDFQKGDIAEGYSVSREKKESFPLTVTSAQKNPTAFYLCASSIDPGLAYNEQFFGPGTRLTVL.

As concerns this clone: The read ends 3 residues before the CDR3 terminus; that terminus is restored from the germline J gene. The rearrangement uses TRBV6-2 or TRBV6-3 and TRBJ1-1, with a weak D call TRBD1 (6 bases). Germline CDR1 MNHEY, CDR2 SVGEGT. The CDR3 runs to 17 residues. The V end lost 4 bases, the J end lost 0 bases, and 18 bases lay between the germline ends. CDR3 bases read: TGTGCCAGCAGTTGGGGGCAGCTAATACTGATGAACACTGAA. Protein: CASSWGQLILMNTE. The full CDR3 sequence reads CASSWGQLILMNTEAFF.

Notes on this clone: The CDR3 extends 3 residues past the end of the read, so its final part is completed from the germline J gene. V usage is TRBV6-2 or TRBV6-3 and J usage is TRBJ1-2; D unclear. The CDR3 length is 13 residues. In germline, CDR1 is MNHEY, CDR2 SVGEGT. CDR3 DNA (partial): TGTGCCAGCAGTTACGCGGCTTCCTACGAC. This encodes CASSYAASYD. The entire CDR3 protein is CASSYAASYDYTF.

Comments on this clone: The read comes to an end 3 residues before the CDR3 does, leaving the germline J gene to fill in the end. The chain couples TRBV6-2 or TRBV6-3 to TRBJ2-2; D is unclear. The CDR3 is made up of 13 amino acids. In germline, CDR1 is MNHEY, CDR2 SVGEGT. Incomplete CDR3 DNA: TGTGCCAGCAGTTACGCAGGAATTGAAAAG. It translates to CASSYAGIEK. The whole CDR3 sequence reads CASSYAGIEKLFF.